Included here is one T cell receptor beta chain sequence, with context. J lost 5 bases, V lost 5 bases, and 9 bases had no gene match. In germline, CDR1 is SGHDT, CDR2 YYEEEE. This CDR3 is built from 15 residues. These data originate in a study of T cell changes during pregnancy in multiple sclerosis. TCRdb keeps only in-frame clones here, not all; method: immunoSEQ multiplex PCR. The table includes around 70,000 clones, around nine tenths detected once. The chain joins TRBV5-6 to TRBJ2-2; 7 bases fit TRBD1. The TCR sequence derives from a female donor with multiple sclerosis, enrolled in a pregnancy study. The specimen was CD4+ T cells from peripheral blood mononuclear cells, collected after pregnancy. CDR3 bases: TGTGCCAGCAGTGCCGGACAGGTCCCAACCGGGGAGCTGTTTTTT. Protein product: CASSAGQVPTGELFF.